This T cell receptor beta chain is drawn from a study of a mutant IDH1 vaccine in newly diagnosed glioma. Across the study: Patients had received radiotherapy, temozolomide, or both previously, most receiving both.

A note on this clone: Its antigen is undetermined.

Study conclusions and caveats: Immune responses induced by the vaccine were seen in 93.3% of patients, spanning multiple MHC alleles.

Time point here: week 47, end of study. Doses consisted of 300 ug of mutant IDH1 20-mer peptide each, paired with topical imiquimod. This table comes from immunoSEQ multiplex PCR, and its TCRdb copy is limited to in-frame clones, with some not included. The sample gives fewer than 15,000 clones, about 80% of which show up once; 3.5% to 5% is in the top ten. There are 14 residues in the CDR3. Germline CDR1 is MDHEN and CDR2 is SYDVKM. The germline V and J ends were trimmed by 3 bases and 2 bases, with 8 bases remaining between them. Source: PBMCs, taken from a glioma patient whose treatment included an IDH1 peptide vaccine. The sequence derives from a woman aged 40 to 50 with glioma. This chain uses TRBV28 with TRBJ2-4; unclear D gene. The CDR3 loop is CASSFLGSKNIQYF. In nucleotides, the CDR3 is TGTGCCAGCAGTTTCCTGGGGTCCAAAAACATTCAGTACTTC.